What follows are 29 T cell receptor beta chains derived from one specimen sequenced in a study of regulatory T cells in long-lasting Graves disease. For TCR beta, libraries came from iRepertoire HTBI primers and Arm-PCR of CDR3 regions. TCRdb re-analysed the multiplex PCR reads in MiXCR, keeping a single row per CDR3 protein. The table lists about 500,000 distinct CDR3 sequences, about a sixth of them singletons. Time point of the sample: newly diagnosed GD, antithyroid drugs for less than 3 months. There was RNA extracted from PBMCs, and the TCR library was made from it. The same sample was also studied in work on T cells in Graves' hyperthyroidism and ophthalmopathy.

Source: peripheral blood mononuclear cells (PBMCs), taken at new diagnosis, from a patient treated with antithyroid drugs. Source of these receptors: a middle-aged man with Graves disease.

This clonotype was seen only a few times. The CDR3 reads CASQQGSGYSNQPQHF. The CDR3 DNA reads TGTGCCAGCCAACAGGGGTCGGGGTATAGCAATCAGCCCCAGCATTTT. The chain uses TRBV6-1 and TRBJ1-5; TRBD1 matches 7 bases. The CDR3 is 16 amino acids. Trimming took 8 bases from V and 0 from J; bases not matched to a gene: 10. Germline CDR1 and CDR2: MNHNS and SASEGT.

This clonotype was detected a few times. This chain links TRBV9 with TRBJ1-3, with D maybe TRBD1 (5 bases). CDR3 length: 17 residues. From germline, CDR1 is SGDLS and CDR2 YYNGEE. V was trimmed by 0 bases and J by 0 bases, leaving 13 bases between them. In nucleotides, the CDR3 is TGTGCCAGCAGCGTAGGTAACTCGGGGCTCTCTGGAAACACCATATATTTT. It encodes CASSVGNSGLSGNTIYF.

The CDR3 spells CATGTSGAGYTF. Written as DNA, the CDR3 is TGTGCCACCGGAACGAGCGGCGCTGGCTACACCTTC. The rearrangement joins TRBV24-1 to TRBJ1-2; D gene unclear. The V end lost 9 bases, the J end lost 7 bases, and 14 bases lay between the germline ends. The CDR3 covers 12 residues. Germline loops: CDR1 KGHDR, CDR2 SFDVKD.

This clonotype occurred many times. The J gene is TRBJ2-2, the V gene TRBV12-3 or TRBV12-4; D not certain. V was pared by 4 bases and J by 7 bases, with 10 bases between. The CDR3 consists of 13 residues. For the CDR3, the DNA is TGTGCCAGCAGTTCCCGGACGGGCGGGGAGCTGTTTTTT. Its translation: CASSSRTGGELFF.

The V gene is TRBV19, the J gene TRBJ2-1; a possible D gene is TRBD2 (5 bases). Trimming removed 7 bases from V and 4 bases from J, with 14 bases in between. The CDR3 is made up of 14 amino acids. The germline gives CDR1 LNHDA, CDR2 SQIVND (reference sequence). CDR3 amino acids: CASTERRVYNEQFF. As DNA, the CDR3 is TGTGCCAGTACAGAGAGGCGGGTTTACAATGAGCAGTTCTTC. The variable domain in full, with the rest retrieved from reference TRBV19 and TRBJ2-1, is DGGITQSPKYLFRKEGQNVTLSCEQNLNHDAMYWYRQDPGQGLRLIYYSQIVNDFQKGDIAEGYSVSREKKESFPLTVTSAQKNPTAFYLCASTERRVYNEQFFGPGTRLTVL.

This clonotype was observed a few times. This rearrangement joins TRBV9 to TRBJ1-6, with D perhaps TRBD1 (5 bases). This CDR3 region has 15 residues. Trimming removed 0 bases at V and 10 bases at J, with 14 bases between. Per germline, CDR1 SGDLS and CDR2 YYNGEE. CDR3 DNA: TGTGCCAGCAGCGTAGGGGTGGGGGGAAGATCACCCCTCCACTTT. This encodes CASSVGVGGRSPLHF.

This clonotype was counted between two and nine times. J is TRBJ2-1 and V is TRBV20-1, with a weak D call TRBD2 (5 bases). Germline V lookup: CDR1 DFQATT, CDR2 SNEGSKA (reference sequence). V lost 3 bases and J 6 bases, leaving 18 bases between the germline ends. This CDR3 contains 15 residues. CDR3 sequence reads: CSARLIGLQRNEQFF. The DNA for the CDR3 is TGCAGTGCTAGGCTAATCGGACTGCAACGCAATGAGCAGTTCTTC.

A few counts support this clonotype. The chain couples TRBV9 to TRBJ1-5; no definite D call. V was cut by 0 bases and J by 5 bases, with 12 bases left in between. The germline gives CDR1 SGDLS, CDR2 YYNGEE. This CDR3 contains 15 residues. This CDR3 reads CASSVAPTVDQPQHF. The CDR3 nucleotides are TGTGCCAGCAGCGTAGCCCCCACAGTGGATCAGCCCCAGCATTTT.

This clonotype was detected ten times or more. The chain has TRBV3-1 and TRBJ2-3, with D perhaps matching TRBD2 (6 bases). Trimming pared 0 bases from V and 8 bases from J, leaving 6 bases between. Germline V gene data show CDR1 as LGHDT and CDR2 as YNNKEL (reference sequence). This CDR3 has 12 amino acids. The CDR3 protein is CASSQEGGTQYF. The CDR3 nucleotides read TGTGCCAGCAGCCAAGAGGGGGGTACGCAGTATTTT.

This clonotype was counted many times. A much larger clone is a single base away; this may be a read error. V and J are TRBV6-1 and TRBJ1-1; D is unclear. Trimming took 2 bases from V and 0 from J, leaving 4 bases between them. The CDR3 sequence is 13 residues long. Germline V gene data show CDR1 as MNHNS and CDR2 as SASEGT. CDR3 DNA sequence: TGTGCCAGCAGTGAAACCATGAACACTGAAGCTTTCTTT. This codes for CASSETMNTEAFF.

This clonotype was observed at least ten times. The rearrangement uses TRBV20-1 and TRBJ2-3, with D perhaps matching TRBD1 or TRBD2 (5 bases each). Between the trimmed V and J ends, which lost 3 bases and 5 bases, there was a span of 15 bases. This CDR3 spans 14 amino acids. Germline loops: CDR1 DFQATT, CDR2 SNEGSKA (reference sequence). CDR3 DNA: TGCAGTGCTAGGTGGGAGAGGGGAATAGATACGCAGTATTTT. It specifies CSARWERGIDTQYF.

The chain recombines TRBV28 with TRBJ2-3; TRBD2 matches 11 bases. This CDR3 contains 16 residues. With 7 bases clipped from V and 2 bases from J, the junction kept 8 bases outside the gene matches. Germline V gives CDR1 MDHEN, CDR2 SYDVKM. CDR3 region: CASMAPSGRSTDTQYF. Written as DNA, the CDR3 is TGTGCCAGCATGGCGCCTAGCGGGAGGTCCACAGATACGCAGTATTTT. The variable domain in full, completed from reference TRBV28 and TRBJ2-3, reads DVKVTQSSRYLVKRTGEKVFLECVQDMDHENMFWYRQDPGLGLRLIYFSYDVKMKEKGDIPEGYSVSREKKERFSLILESASTNQTSMYLCASMAPSGRSTDTQYFGPGTRLTVL.

This clonotype occurred once. The rearrangement links TRBV6-2 or TRBV6-3 to TRBJ1-5, with unresolved D. CDR1 and CDR2 (germline): MNHEY, SVGEGT. Trimming took 6 bases from V and 0 from J, leaving 6 bases between them. There are 13 residues in the CDR3. The CDR3 region is CASRPYSNQPQHF. DNA of the CDR3: TGTGCCAGCAGGCCTTATAGCAATCAGCCCCAGCATTTT.

This clonotype was seen more than once but under ten times. The V call is TRBV24-1, the J call TRBJ2-1, with no clear D. The V end was cut by 0 bases, the J end by 0 bases, with 11 bases between. CDR3 size: 17 residues. Germline loops: CDR1 KGHDR, CDR2 SFDVKD. CDR3 nucleotide sequence: TGTGCCACCAGTGATTTGCGTAGCTCGAGCTCCTACAATGAGCAGTTCTTC. Translated, it gives CATSDLRSSSSYNEQFF.

This clonotype was counted ten times or more. The chain joins TRBV19 to TRBJ2-1; 8 positions match TRBD1. The CDR3 consists of 15 residues. V shed 6 bases and J 2 bases; nucleotides not matched to a gene: 6. Germline V gene data show CDR1 as LNHDA and CDR2 as SQIVND (reference sequence). The CDR3 sequence is CASRKTGDTYNEQFF. The CDR3 coding sequence is TGTGCCAGTAGAAAGACAGGGGATACCTACAATGAGCAGTTCTTC.

This clonotype occurred many times. The rearrangement joins TRBV5-1 to TRBJ2-7; no clear D gene. The V end lost 0 bases, the J end lost 2 bases, and 12 bases lay between the germline ends. This CDR3 contains 15 residues. Germline V CDR1 and CDR2: SGHRS, YFSETQ. The CDR3 DNA sequence: TGCGCCAGCAGCTTGGTCGTGGTGAAAGCCTACGAGCAGTACTTC. Encoded protein: CASSLVVVKAYEQYF.

The genes are TRBV24-1 and TRBJ2-7, with D uncertain. Germline V CDR1 and CDR2: KGHDR, SFDVKD. V was trimmed by 0 bases and J by 12 bases, leaving 11 bases between them. CDR3 length equals 12 residues. This chain's CDR3 is CATSDLYRRWYF. Here the CDR3 DNA reads TGTGCCACCAGTGATTTGTATCGGCGGTGGTACTTC.

In its sample, this clonotype was seen once. J is TRBJ2-1 and V is TRBV2; no firm D call. V gave up 2 bases and J gave up 4 bases, with 12 bases separating them. The germline V gene has CDR1 SNHLY and CDR2 FYNNEI. CDR3 length: 15 amino acids. The CDR3 DNA is TGTGCCAGCAGTGAATCGCGGCCCCTATACAATGAGCAGTTCTTC. The encoded protein is CASSESRPLYNEQFF.

This clonotype was picked up a small number of times. The chain combines TRBV5-6 with TRBJ1-3; D is uncertain. From germline, CDR1 is SGHDT and CDR2 YYEEEE. This CDR3 is built from 14 residues. Between the trimmed V and J ends, which lost 4 bases and 0 bases, there was a span of 8 bases. The CDR3 region is CASSRRSSGNTIYF. The CDR3 DNA follows: TGTGCCAGCAGCCGTCGGAGCTCTGGAAACACCATATATTTT.

The V gene is TRBV7-2, the J gene TRBJ1-2; TRBD1 agrees at 9 bases. The CDR3 runs to 15 residues. Per germline, CDR1 SGHTA and CDR2 FQGNSA. The junction had 6 bases not matched to a gene; V was cut back by 4 bases and J by 3 bases. CDR3 DNA sequence: TGTGCCAGCAGCTCGGGACAGGGAGTTTACTATGGCTACACCTTC. It codes for CASSSGQGVYYGYTF.

This chain uses TRBV3-1 with TRBJ2-2; D gene ambiguous. CDR1 is LGHDT, CDR2 YNNKEL, per germline (reference sequence). The V and J ends lost 3 bases and 6 bases respectively, with 5 bases between them. CDR3 size: 12 residues. The CDR3 DNA reads TGTGCCAGCAGCCACGCCGCCGGGGAGCTGTTTTTT. Its translation: CASSHAAGELFF.

This clonotype was seen only a few times. The CDR3 DNA follows: TGTGCCAGCAGTTTTTCCTCGGACAGGGACGCGAATGACCTCTATGAGCAGTTCTTC. Its translation: CASSFSSDRDANDLYEQFF. This chain links TRBV27 with TRBJ2-1; 8 positions agree with TRBD1. After removal of 3 bases from V and 8 bases from J, the junction contained 21 bases not matched to a gene. This CDR3 has 19 residues. Germline loops: CDR1 MNHEY, CDR2 SMNVEV (reference sequence).

This clonotype was observed a few times. This chain connects TRBV20-1 to TRBJ2-1, with TRBD1 matching over 7 bases. CDR1 is DFQATT and CDR2 is SNEGSKA in the germline V gene (reference sequence). This CDR3 is 16 amino acids long. V shed 6 bases, J shed 0 bases, and the junction held 11 bases outside the gene matches. Written as DNA, the CDR3 is TGCAGTGCCTGGTCACGACAGGGCTTCTCCTACAATGAGCAGTTCTTC. Amino acids: CSAWSRQGFSYNEQFF.

This clonotype showed up many times. The chain couples TRBV2 to TRBJ1-2; a possible D gene is TRBD1 (5 bases). Germline CDR1 and CDR2: SNHLY and FYNNEI. CDR3 length equals 17 residues. V lost 6 bases to trimming and J lost 2 bases, with 22 bases between them. The CDR3 DNA reads TGTGCCAGCAGCCCAGTTATAAGACAGACGGCCAACTATGGCTACACCTTC. Its translation is CASSPVIRQTANYGYTF.

This clonotype was seen ten or more times. The gene calls are TRBV28 and TRBJ2-1; perhaps TRBD2 as D (5 bases). The germline V and J ends were trimmed by 8 bases and 8 bases, with 16 bases remaining between them. The V gene's germline CDR1 is MDHEN and CDR2 SYDVKM. CDR3 length equals 13 residues. The CDR3 loop reads CASGGDWAYEQFF. The DNA for the CDR3 is TGTGCCAGCGGAGGAGACTGGGCATATGAGCAGTTCTTC.

This clonotype came up many times. The genes are TRBV27 and TRBJ1-2, with D possibly TRBD1 on 6 matching bases. Germline CDR1 is MNHEY and CDR2 is SMNVEV (reference sequence). The CDR3 covers 15 residues. V was cut by 5 bases and J by 4 bases, with 17 bases left in between. The CDR3 is CASSPLPQGIYGYTF. CDR3 DNA: TGTGCCAGCAGTCCCCTCCCACAGGGAATCTATGGCTACACCTTC.

This clonotype appeared many times. This chain connects TRBV11-2 to TRBJ1-2, with D uncertain. Trimming removed 1 base from V and 7 bases from J, with 13 bases in between. CDR1 is SGHAT and CDR2 is FQNNGV in the germline V gene. This CDR3 spans 14 amino acids. The CDR3 loop reads CASSLVGRVGGYTF. In nucleotides, the CDR3 is TGTGCCAGCAGCTTAGTCGGCAGAGTCGGTGGCTACACCTTC.

Worth noting for this clonotype: Being one base from a much bigger clone, this may be a read error. This chain links TRBV3-1 with TRBJ2-2; 9 bases match TRBD2. The CDR3 totals 15 residues. Per germline, CDR1 LGHDT and CDR2 YNNKEL (reference sequence). DNA for the CDR3: TGTGCCGGCAGCCAAGTAGCGGGAGCCACCGGGGAGCTGTTTTTT. This gives the protein CAGSQVAGATGELFF.

The sample holds many counts of this clonotype. V gene TRBV3-1 combines with J gene TRBJ2-1, with 10 bases identical to TRBD2. CDR1 and CDR2 (germline): LGHDT, YNNKEL (reference sequence). This CDR3 has 16 residues. Trimming cost V 4 bases and J 3 bases; bases outside gene matches: 6. This CDR3 reads CASSLRTSGLYNEQFF. DNA of the CDR3: TGTGCCAGCAGCCTTCGGACTAGCGGACTCTACAATGAGCAGTTCTTC.